The subject of this entry is one T cell receptor beta chain. These data originate in a study of blood T cell repertoires in COVID-19. At the level of the study: PBMCs, B-cell-depleted T cells, or T cells provided the cDNA or gDNA that made up the material.

Original data processing: Researchers report that nucleated cell counts were estimated from reference gene primer amplification. Assay: immunoSEQ multiplex PCR; the TCRdb copy retains only in-frame clones and omits some. That table furnishes V, J and clone size, whereas the DNA furnished D and trimming. The sample records some 20,000 clones, around 90% being singletons. V was trimmed by 4 bases and J by 3 bases, leaving 14 bases between them. This CDR3 region has 15 residues. The germline V gene has CDR1 SGHRS and CDR2 YFSETQ. The sequence derives from a human donor in a cohort sampled during active COVID-19. This rearrangement joins TRBV5-1 to TRBJ1-5, with D perhaps matching TRBD1 (5 bases). The sequenced sample was peripheral blood. The CDR3 spells CASSLFGGDNQPQHF. The CDR3 DNA reads as TGCGCCAGCAGCCTCTTCGGGGGAGACAATCAGCCCCAGCATTTT. Based on the CDR3 plus reference TRBV5-1 and TRBJ1-5, the full variable domain is KAGVTQTPRYLIKTRGQQVTLSCSPISGHRSVSWYQQTPGQGLQFLFEYFSETQRNKGNFPGRFSGRQFSNSRSEMNVSTLELGDSALYLCASSLFGGDNQPQHFGDGTRLSIL.